This is a list of T cell receptor beta chains from one sample in a study of CXCR3-negative and CXCR3-positive naive CD8 T cells. TCRdb re-called the 5' RACE reads; every CDR3 protein appears as one record, without DNA. This sample's table has roughly 110,000 distinct CDR3 sequences. The source material was naive CXCR3+ CD8+ T cells from blood. These TCRs come from a human donor in good health. Some clones in this sample may be carry-over from other donors' samples. Each CDR3 is given with its conserved first and last residue.

cdr3_aa,j_call,v_call
CASSETMDEQYF,TRBJ2-7,TRBV25-1
CSARDLTGPTPYEQYF,TRBJ2-7,TRBV20-1
CASSFGQGDSPLHF,TRBJ1-6,TRBV12-3/TRBV12-4
CASSLVRLRMNTEAFF,TRBJ1-1,TRBV5-1
CASSYSEAGFEYNEQFF,TRBJ2-1,TRBV6-5
CASSFGTSADEQFF,TRBJ2-1,TRBV7-6
CASSSPYRDRGPNEQFF,TRBJ2-1,TRBV28
CASSAEGLPSSYNEQFF,TRBJ2-1,TRBV9
CASSSGGGPTDTQYF,TRBJ2-3,TRBV7-6
CAARSGTGGAYEQYF,TRBJ2-7,TRBV28
CASSLAGTGWTDTQYF,TRBJ2-3,TRBV11-2
CAISEGQGNQPQHF,TRBJ1-5,TRBV10-3
CASKEGVSYNEQFF,TRBJ2-1,TRBV19
CASSPISGGSNQPQHF,TRBJ1-5,TRBV11-2
CSVESGVGRPRGTEAFF,TRBJ1-1,TRBV29-1
CSARGPADYPGDTQYF,TRBJ2-3,TRBV20-1
CASRGACEETQYF,TRBJ2-5,TRBV7-2
CASKSYTGELFF,TRBJ2-2,TRBV6-4
CASSQDRAGTSYQGYTF,TRBJ1-2,TRBV4-2
CASRPDSTDTQYF,TRBJ2-3,TRBV6-2/TRBV6-3
CSTLSGDTDTQYF,TRBJ2-3,TRBV29-1
CASSFVNGEPNEQYF,TRBJ2-7,TRBV5-6
CASSSGLGGYTF,TRBJ1-2,TRBV12-3/TRBV12-4
CASSATGDYTEAFF,TRBJ1-1,TRBV6-2/TRBV6-3
CASSTRTGRGANVLTF,TRBJ2-6,TRBV5-1
CASLDGYGYTF,TRBJ1-2,TRBV6-6
CASSQLGVEDTQYF,TRBJ2-3,TRBV4-2
CASSLTGVAYEQYF,TRBJ2-7,TRBV11-2
CASSFSNEQFF,TRBJ2-1,TRBV12-3/TRBV12-4
CASSPLEVYEQYF,TRBJ2-7,TRBV28
CASSFSTDTQYF,TRBJ2-3,TRBV7-9
CSVEAGGIGTDTQYF,TRBJ2-3,TRBV29-1
CASSLAGQGSPYGYTF,TRBJ1-2,TRBV7-8
CASSYSGLGRAYQETQYF,TRBJ2-5,TRBV6-5
CASSSLVRRVYEQYF,TRBJ2-7,TRBV27
CASSPSQSYEQYF,TRBJ2-7,TRBV7-6
CASRNGAGNQPQHF,TRBJ1-5,TRBV19
CASSPMPPVAVSSYNEQFF,TRBJ2-1,TRBV27
CASSFSTSGGYNEQFF,TRBJ2-1,TRBV2
CASSQGQGTEAFF,TRBJ1-1,TRBV7-2
CARSWGGSSYNEQFF,TRBJ2-1,TRBV4-3
CASSLEGDTQYF,TRBJ2-3,TRBV7-9
CASSLVPARSSYNEQFF,TRBJ2-1,TRBV7-6
CSVDGGDTEAFF,TRBJ1-1,TRBV29-1
CASSAVSGISYNEQFF,TRBJ2-1,TRBV7-2
CASSHTRGTGVYNEQFF,TRBJ2-1,TRBV14
CATRTSANYGYTF,TRBJ1-2,TRBV5-1
CASSVDLSAGFENIQYF,TRBJ2-4,TRBV9
CSARDPGFGGSTEAFF,TRBJ1-1,TRBV20-1
CSVDSYTEAFF,TRBJ1-1,TRBV29-1
CASSLEGEEETQYF,TRBJ2-5,TRBV7-8
CSARDTGTGNNEQFF,TRBJ2-1,TRBV20-1
CATSSPGEAQYF,TRBJ2-5,TRBV15